A single sample gave rise to the 16 T cell receptor beta chains below, sequenced in a study of human T cells and chemical hapten exposure. TCRdb re-called the RACE reads through MiXCR, storing one row per CDR3 protein. Among over 95,000 distinct CDR3 sequences listed, roughly 12% were seen once. Time point described: patch test 1, 2 weeks after DPC sensitization. Treatment meaning: therapeutic diphenylcyclopropenone sensitization with weekly scalp DPC. Sequences were derived from whole blood, sampled in connection with sensitization to the hapten diphenylcyclopropenone (DPC). Source of these receptors: a woman aged 35 to 49 with alopecia areata. Some clones in this sample may be carry-over from other donors' samples.

This clonotype was seen at least ten times. This chain joins TRBV3-1 and TRBJ1-3, with TRBD1 as a possible D gene (6 bases). Deletions cut 6 bases from V and 5 bases from J, with 17 bases between. Germline V lookup: CDR1 LGHDT, CDR2 YNNKEL (reference sequence). This CDR3 has 15 residues. CDR3 in DNA: TGTGCCAGCAGGAACAGGGAGGGGGACAGAAACACCATATATTTT. This translates into CASRNREGDRNTIYF.

This clonotype has only a few counts. The rearrangement links TRBV20-1 to TRBJ2-1, with 10 bases that match TRBD2. The ends lost 2 bases at V and 10 bases at J; junction bases unmatched: 11. CDR3 length equals 15 residues. CDR1 is DFQATT and CDR2 is SNEGSKA in the germline V gene (reference sequence). Written as DNA, the CDR3 is TGCAGTGCTAGACCCCCTAGCGGGAGAGTAACCGAGCAGTTCTTC. It specifies CSARPPSGRVTEQFF.

This clonotype occurred a few times. V is TRBV27 and J is TRBJ2-1; D not certain. V was pared by 4 bases and J by 4 bases, with 5 bases between. Germline V lookup: CDR1 MNHEY, CDR2 SMNVEV (reference sequence). This CDR3 has 12 residues. The CDR3 sequence: CASSSPYNEQFF. CDR3 DNA sequence: TGTGCCAGCAGTTCCCCGTACAATGAGCAGTTCTTC.

The chain carries TRBV29-1 and TRBJ1-3; D gene ambiguous. Germline lookup yields CDR1 SQVTM and CDR2 ANQGSEA. V was cut by 7 bases and J by 3 bases, with 13 bases left in between. The CDR3 length is 13 residues. The CDR3 region has the DNA TGCAGCGGGTCATCGGACTATGGAAACACCATATATTTT. It translates to CSGSSDYGNTIYF.

J is TRBJ2-7 and V is TRBV18, with 10 bases matching TRBD2. This CDR3 is 16 amino acids long. V gave up 0 bases and J gave up 5 bases; unmatched junction bases: 7. Germline V lookup: CDR1 KGHSH, CDR2 LQKENI. The CDR3 protein is CASSPPLALAGNEQYF. CDR3 sequence (DNA): TGTGCCAGCTCACCACCGTTAGCACTAGCGGGAAACGAGCAGTACTTC.

This clonotype was observed a handful of times. This chain connects TRBV24-1 to TRBJ2-3; the D gene is possibly TRBD1 (5 bases). This CDR3 has 14 residues. CDR1 is KGHDR, CDR2 SFDVKD, per germline. Trimming shortened V by 2 bases and J by 3 bases, and 8 bases separated the two germline ends. The CDR3 loop is CATSDSRQTDTQYF. CDR3 in DNA: TGTGCCACCAGTGATTCTAGACAGACAGATACGCAGTATTTT.

This clonotype was observed a few times. The chain combines TRBV28 with TRBJ2-7; tentatively, D is TRBD2 (5 bases). Trimming stripped 4 bases from V and 3 bases from J, with 7 bases between. The CDR3 is made up of 12 amino acids. The germline V gene has CDR1 MDHEN and CDR2 SYDVKM. This CDR3 reads CASSSGFYEQYF. CDR3 sequence (DNA): TGTGCCAGCAGTTCGGGGTTCTACGAGCAGTACTTC.

This clonotype has ten or more counts. V usage is TRBV5-6 and J usage is TRBJ1-1; 7 bases line up with TRBD1. The V segment lost 2 bases and the J segment 1 base; nucleotides outside the gene matches: 17. The CDR3 has 19 amino acids. Germline V gives CDR1 SGHDT, CDR2 YYEEEE. The DNA for the CDR3 is TGTGCCAGCAGCTTCTCCCCCGGGACAGCCACAATCCGGAACACTGAAGCTTTCTTT. This translates into CASSFSPGTATIRNTEAFF.

The V call is TRBV24-1, the J call TRBJ2-1; D is ambiguous. The CDR3 spans 12 residues. V was clipped by 7 bases and J by 5 bases, with 8 bases between them. Per germline, CDR1 KGHDR and CDR2 SFDVKD. This chain's CDR3 is CATRGPDNEQFF. The CDR3 bases are TGTGCCACCAGGGGCCCGGACAATGAGCAGTTCTTC.

V and J are TRBV7-2 and TRBJ2-1; D unresolved. The ends were cut back, 0 bases at V and 9 bases at J, with 9 bases in the middle. Germline V gene sequence: CDR1 SGHTA, CDR2 FQGNSA. The CDR3 sequence is 13 residues long. CDR3: CASSLALWSEQFF. The CDR3 coding sequence is TGTGCCAGCAGCTTAGCGCTATGGAGTGAGCAGTTCTTC.

This sequence joins TRBV10-3 and TRBJ2-7; no clear D gene. V lost 10 bases and J 4 bases, leaving 20 bases between the germline ends. Looked up from germline, CDR1 is ENHRY and CDR2 is SYGVKD. The CDR3 consists of 14 residues. The chain's CDR3 is CATSELGPNYEQYF. The CDR3 DNA reads TGTGCCACCTCCGAGTTAGGACCGAATTACGAGCAGTACTTC.

The V gene is TRBV3-1, the J gene TRBJ1-2; 9 bases fit TRBD1. Germline V CDR1 and CDR2: LGHDT, YNNKEL (reference sequence). The J segment lost 6 bases and the V segment lost 4 bases, leaving 9 bases of the junction unmatched. CDR3 length equals 15 residues. The CDR3: CASSPPGQGLHGYTF. CDR3 DNA: TGTGCCAGCAGCCCCCCGGGACAGGGTCTGCATGGCTACACCTTC.

This clonotype showed up many times. The chain recombines TRBV20-1 with TRBJ2-3, with D possibly matching TRBD2 (6 bases). Germline V lookup: CDR1 DFQATT, CDR2 SNEGSKA (reference sequence). The CDR3 contains 16 residues. Trimming left V 0 bases short and J 4 bases short, with 17 bases between. CDR3 in DNA: TGCAGTGCTAGAGATAAGGATCCGGCTAGCGCAGATACGCAGTATTTT. Protein: CSARDKDPASADTQYF.

The sample holds a few counts of this clonotype. The rearrangement links TRBV20-1 to TRBJ2-7; D unclear. The length of the CDR3 is 14 residues. Looked up from germline, CDR1 is DFQATT and CDR2 is SNEGSKA (reference sequence). Trimming cost V 1 base and J 9 bases, with 19 bases left between them. CDR3 loop: CSARVPARAPGQYF. In nucleotides, the CDR3 is TGCAGTGCTAGAGTTCCAGCACGAGCCCCGGGGCAGTACTTC.

The V gene is TRBV7-8, the J gene TRBJ1-6; 8 nucleotides agree with TRBD1. The length of the CDR3 is 14 residues. Per germline, CDR1 SGHVS and CDR2 FQNEAQ. The V segment lost 3 bases and the J segment 10 bases; nucleotides outside the gene matches: 5. In DNA, the CDR3 is TGTGCCAGCAGCTTTGGACAGGGTGGGTCACCCCTCCACTTT. Translation gives CASSFGQGGSPLHF.

The chain links TRBV27 to TRBJ2-2, with D perhaps matching TRBD1 or TRBD2 (6 bases each). This CDR3 spans 16 amino acids. The germline V and J ends were trimmed by 2 bases and 5 bases, with 15 bases remaining between them. Germline V gene lookup returns CDR1 MNHEY and CDR2 SMNVEV (reference sequence). As DNA, the CDR3 is TGTGCCAGCAGTTTAAATGACGGGGGCTGGACCGGGGAGCTGTTTTTT. Its protein is CASSLNDGGWTGELFF.